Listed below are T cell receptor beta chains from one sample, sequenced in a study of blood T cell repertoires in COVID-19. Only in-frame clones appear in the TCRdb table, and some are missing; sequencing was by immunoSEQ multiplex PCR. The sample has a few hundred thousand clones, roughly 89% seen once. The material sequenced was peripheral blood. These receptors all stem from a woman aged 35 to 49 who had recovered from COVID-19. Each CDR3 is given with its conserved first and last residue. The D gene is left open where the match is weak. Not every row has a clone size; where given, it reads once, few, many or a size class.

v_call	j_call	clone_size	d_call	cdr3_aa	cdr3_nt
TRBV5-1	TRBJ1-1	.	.	CASSAITGLANTEAFF	TGCGCCAGCAGCGCAATTACAGGGCTTGCGAACACTGAAGCTTTCTTT
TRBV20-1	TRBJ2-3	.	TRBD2	CSASPLAGGPDTQYF	TGCAGTGCTAGTCCTCTAGCGGGGGGGCCAGATACGCAGTATTTT
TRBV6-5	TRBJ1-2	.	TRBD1	CASTTTGGDNYGYTF	TGTGCCAGCACCACGACAGGGGGAGATAACTATGGCTACACCTTC
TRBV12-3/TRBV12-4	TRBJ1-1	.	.	CASSAQRHTEAFF	TGTGCCAGCAGTGCGCAGCGACACACTGAAGCTTTCTTT
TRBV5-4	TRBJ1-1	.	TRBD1	CASSTGQGAQAEAFF	TGTGCCAGCAGCACAGGACAGGGGGCTCAGGCTGAAGCTTTCTTT
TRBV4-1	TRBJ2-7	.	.	CASSQDKNRAAYEQYF	TGCGCCAGCAGCCAAGATAAGAACAGGGCGGCCTACGAGCAGTACTTC
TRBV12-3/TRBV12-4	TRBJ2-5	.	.	CAGGRETQYF	TGTGCTGGAGGGAGGGAGACCCAGTACTTC
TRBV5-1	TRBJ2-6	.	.	CASSLQSGASGANVLTF	TGCGCCAGCAGCTTACAATCAGGGGCCTCTGGGGCCAACGTCCTGACTTTC
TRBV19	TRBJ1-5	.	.	CASKEVGRGFYNQPQHF	TGTGCCAGTAAGGAGGTTGGCAGAGGCTTCTATAATCAGCCCCAGCATTTT
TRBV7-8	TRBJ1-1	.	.	CASSLEVRTEAFF	TGTGCCAGCAGCTTGGAGGTGAGGACTGAAGCTTTCTTT
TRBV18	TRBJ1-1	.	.	CASSPPQGGTEAFF	TGTGCCAGCTCACCTCCCCAGGGAGGCACTGAAGCTTTCTTT
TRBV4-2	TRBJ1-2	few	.	CASSRNDGPGGGYTF	TGTGCCAGCAGCCGTAACGACGGGCCCGGGGGTGGCTACACCTTC
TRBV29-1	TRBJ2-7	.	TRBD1	CSVDGTGYEQYF	TGCAGCGTTGATGGGACAGGGTACGAGCAGTACTTC
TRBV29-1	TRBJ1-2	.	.	CSVEGPGANYGYTF	TGCAGCGTTGAAGGACCAGGGGCCAACTATGGCTACACCTTC
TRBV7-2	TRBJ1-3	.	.	CASSERPGNTIYF	TGTGCCAGCAGCGAGAGGCCAGGAAACACCATATATTTT
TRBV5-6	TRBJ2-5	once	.	CASSLDSYGETQYF	TGTGCCAGCAGCTTGGACAGTTATGGGGAGACCCAGTACTTC
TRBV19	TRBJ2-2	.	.	CASSIELASGELFF	TGTGCCAGTAGTATAGAGCTAGCGTCTGGGGAGCTGTTTTTT
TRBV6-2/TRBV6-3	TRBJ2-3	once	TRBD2	CASSYEASGPDTQYF	TGTGCCAGCAGTTATGAGGCTAGCGGCCCAGATACGCAGTATTTT
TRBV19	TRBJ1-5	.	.	CASSIVAGNQPQHF	TGTGCCAGTAGTATAGTTGCAGGGAATCAGCCCCAGCATTTT
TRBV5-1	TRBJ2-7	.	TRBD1	CASSLMGTASYEQYF	TGCGCCAGCAGCTTGATGGGGACAGCCTCCTACGAGCAGTACTTC
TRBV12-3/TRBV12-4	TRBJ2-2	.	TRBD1	CASSFGTAGELFF	TGTGCCAGCAGTTTTGGGACAGCCGGGGAGCTGTTTTTT
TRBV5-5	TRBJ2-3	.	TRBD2	CASSLPGTSGATDTQYF	TGTGCCAGCAGCTTACCTGGGACTAGCGGGGCCACAGATACGCAGTATTTT
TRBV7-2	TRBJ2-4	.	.	CASSPSWPNIQYF	TGTGCCAGCAGCCCATCTTGGCCAAACATTCAGTACTTC
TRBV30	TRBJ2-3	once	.	CAWTDKRVTDTQYF	TGTGCCTGGACGGATAAGCGGGTCACAGATACGCAGTATTTT
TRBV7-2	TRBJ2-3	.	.	CASSLASSSDTQYF	TGTGCCAGCAGCTTAGCGTCTAGCTCAGATACGCAGTATTTT
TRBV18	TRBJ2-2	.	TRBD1	CASSPLQGAYGELFF	TGTGCCAGCTCACCGTTACAGGGGGCTTACGGGGAGCTGTTTTTT
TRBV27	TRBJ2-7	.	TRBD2	CASSLSGLAGAEQYF	TGTGCCAGCAGTTTATCGGGACTAGCGGGGGCTGAGCAGTACTTC
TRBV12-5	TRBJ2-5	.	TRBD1	CASGQTTGLETQYF	TGTGCTAGTGGTCAAACGACAGGGTTGGAGACCCAGTACTTC
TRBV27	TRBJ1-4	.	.	CASSLGGSAEKLFF	TGTGCCAGCAGTTTAGGGGGGTCTGCGGAAAAACTGTTTTTT
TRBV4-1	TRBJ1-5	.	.	CASSQDPSRGQPQHF	TGCGCCAGCAGCCAAGATCCTAGCAGGGGCCAGCCCCAGCATTTT
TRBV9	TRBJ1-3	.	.	CASSVLLSGNTIYF	TGTGCCAGCAGCGTTCTACTCTCTGGAAACACCATATATTTT
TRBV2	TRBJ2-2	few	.	CASSGTKGLNTGELFF	TGTGCCAGCAGTGGAACAAAGGGACTGAACACCGGGGAGCTGTTTTTT
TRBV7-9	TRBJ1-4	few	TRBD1	CASSSSDRGFNEKLFF	TGTGCCAGCAGCTCTTCCGACAGGGGATTTAATGAAAAACTGTTTTTT
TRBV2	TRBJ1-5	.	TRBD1	CASSDRERAPQHF	TGTGCCAGCAGCGACAGGGAAAGGGCACCCCAGCATTTT
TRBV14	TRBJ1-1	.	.	CASSQDAPRRYTEAFF	TGTGCCAGCAGCCAAGATGCACCGCGCAGGTACACTGAAGCTTTCTTT
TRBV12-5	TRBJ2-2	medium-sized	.	CASGLGQGLTGELFF	TGTGCTAGTGGTTTGGGGCAGGGTTTGACCGGGGAGCTGTTTTTT
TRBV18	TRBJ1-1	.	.	CASSPERGTSEAFF	TGTGCCAGCTCACCAGAAAGAGGGACATCTGAAGCTTTCTTT
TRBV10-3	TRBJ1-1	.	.	CAISAVADTEAFF	TGTGCCATCAGCGCCGTAGCGGACACTGAAGCTTTCTTT
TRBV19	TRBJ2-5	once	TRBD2	CASSTRTSGRTETQYF	TGTGCCAGTAGTACACGGACTAGCGGGAGGACAGAGACCCAGTACTTC
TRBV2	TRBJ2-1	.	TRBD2	CASSERGGSYEQFF	TGTGCCAGCAGTGAACGCGGGGGGTCCTATGAGCAGTTCTTC
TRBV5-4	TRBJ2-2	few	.	CASSLERSTGELFF	TGTGCCAGCAGCTTGGAGCGGAGCACCGGGGAGCTGTTTTTT
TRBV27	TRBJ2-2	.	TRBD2	CASSVSGRNTGELFF	TGTGCCAGCAGTGTTAGCGGGAGGAACACCGGGGAGCTGTTTTTT
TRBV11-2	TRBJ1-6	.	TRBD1	CASSKRQGAANSPLHF	TGTGCCAGCAGCAAGAGACAGGGGGCAGCTAACTCACCCCTCCACTTT
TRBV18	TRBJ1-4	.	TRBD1	CASSPQRTGVEEKLFF	TGTGCCAGCTCACCACAGCGAACAGGGGTAGAAGAAAAACTGTTTTTT
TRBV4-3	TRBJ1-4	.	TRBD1	CASSQEWGQGVEKLFF	TGCGCCAGCAGCCAAGAATGGGGACAGGGGGTGGAAAAACTGTTTTTT
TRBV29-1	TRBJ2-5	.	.	CSVEYRQETQYF	TGCAGCGTTGAATACAGGCAAGAGACCCAGTACTTC
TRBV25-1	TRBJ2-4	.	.	CASSERAKNIQYF	TGTGCCAGCAGTGAACGAGCCAAAAACATTCAGTACTTC
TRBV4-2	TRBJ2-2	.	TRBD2	CASSQDGIAGGNTGELFF	TGTGCCAGCAGCCAAGATGGGATAGCGGGAGGGAACACCGGGGAGCTGTTTTTT
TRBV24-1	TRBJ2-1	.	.	CATSDFATTDISYNEQFF	TGTGCCACCAGTGATTTCGCGACTACCGATATATCCTACAATGAGCAGTTCTTC
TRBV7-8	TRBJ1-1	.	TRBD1	CASSSRTGRAEAFF	TGTGCCAGCAGCAGCCGGACAGGACGGGCTGAAGCTTTCTTT
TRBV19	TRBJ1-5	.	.	CASGDRLLNQPQHF	TGTGCCAGTGGAGACAGGCTGCTCAATCAGCCCCAGCATTTT
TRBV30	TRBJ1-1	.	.	CAWSNPGEAFF	TGTGCCTGGAGTAACCCAGGAGAAGCTTTCTTT
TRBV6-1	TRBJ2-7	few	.	CASSEALLIGEQYF	TGTGCCAGCAGTGAAGCGCTTTTAATCGGCGAGCAGTACTTC
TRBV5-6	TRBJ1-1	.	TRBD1	CASSLDRAGTEAFF	TGTGCCAGCAGCCTGGACAGGGCGGGCACTGAAGCTTTCTTT
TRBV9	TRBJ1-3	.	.	CASSLSLGQGNTIYF	TGTGCCAGCAGCCTAAGTCTGGGCCAAGGAAACACCATATATTTT
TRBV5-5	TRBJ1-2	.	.	CASTLQGNYGYTF	TGTGCCAGCACCCTCCAGGGTAACTATGGCTACACCTTC